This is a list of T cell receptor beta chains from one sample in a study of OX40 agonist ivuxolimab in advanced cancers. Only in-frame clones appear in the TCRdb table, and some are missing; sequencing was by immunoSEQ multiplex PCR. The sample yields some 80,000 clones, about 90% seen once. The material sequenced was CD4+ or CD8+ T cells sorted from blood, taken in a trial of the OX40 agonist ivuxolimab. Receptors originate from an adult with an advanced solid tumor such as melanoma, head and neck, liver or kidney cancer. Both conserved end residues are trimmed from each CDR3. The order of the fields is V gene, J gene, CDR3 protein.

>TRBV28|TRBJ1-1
ASCPQGLRAF
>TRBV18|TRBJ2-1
ASSPRGPEQF
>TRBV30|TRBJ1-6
AWSPPGQYNSPLH
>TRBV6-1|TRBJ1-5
ASSEGASQGGYNQPQH
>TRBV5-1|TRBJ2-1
ASSRDGGSYNEQF
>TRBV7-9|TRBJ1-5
ASSREDQPQH
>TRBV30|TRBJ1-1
AWIRWSEAF
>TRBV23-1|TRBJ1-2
ASSQSRGKSGTLYGYT
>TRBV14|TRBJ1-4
ASSQEQGFSSEKLF
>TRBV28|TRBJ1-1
ASSFPGYMNTEAF
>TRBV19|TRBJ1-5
ASTGQTGRQPQH
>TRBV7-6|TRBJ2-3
ASSLGQLAGGQGTQY
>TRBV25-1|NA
ASSPAGSFYEQY
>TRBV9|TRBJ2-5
ASSLAGMYQETQY
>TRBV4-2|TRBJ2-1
ASLPPGTSVFNEQF
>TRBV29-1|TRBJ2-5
SVGEGPLEETQY
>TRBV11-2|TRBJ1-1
ASSLADKNTEAF
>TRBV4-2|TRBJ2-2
ASSQGQGNGELF
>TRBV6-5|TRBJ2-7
ASSGDSLTYEQY
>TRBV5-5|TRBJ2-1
ASSPGTGYNEQF
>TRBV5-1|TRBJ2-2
ASSDGQGYDTGELF
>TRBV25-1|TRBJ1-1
ASSEGAGLVNTEAF
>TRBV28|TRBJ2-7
ASSRFGAGHYEQY
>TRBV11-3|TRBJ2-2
ASSFQAGGTGELF
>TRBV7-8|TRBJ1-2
ASSTGVSYGYT
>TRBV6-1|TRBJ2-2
ASSPYQTATGELF
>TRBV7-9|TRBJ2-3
ASSLAASLVVPHRDTQY
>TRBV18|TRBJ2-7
ASSLASSYEQY
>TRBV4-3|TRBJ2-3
ASSHLPSTDTQY
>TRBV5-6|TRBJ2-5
ASSFLSGGQETQY
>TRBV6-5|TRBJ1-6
ASSYDSGYNSPLH
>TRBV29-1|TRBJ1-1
SVWAAFNTEAF
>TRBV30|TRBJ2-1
AWSVLNEQF
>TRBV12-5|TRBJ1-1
ASAPLMGLNTEAF
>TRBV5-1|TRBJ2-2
ASSLTHGELF
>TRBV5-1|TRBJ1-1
ASSDGNTSGGTEAF
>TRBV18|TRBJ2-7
ASSPTSGGTRSYEQY
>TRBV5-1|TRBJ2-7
ASSLGETEQY
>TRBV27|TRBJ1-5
ASSSRQGNQPQH
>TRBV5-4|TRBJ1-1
ASTQGEWNTEAF
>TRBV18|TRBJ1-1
ASSGRGQSDTEAF
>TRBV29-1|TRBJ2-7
SVKRDSYEQY